The source of this T cell receptor beta chain is a study of metastatic and nonmetastatic thyroid tumors. As for the study in general: Repertoires were compared across blood and tumor or nodule tissue from malignant and benign thyroid patients.

The study, taken as a whole, reports: Malignant tumors reportedly showed significantly higher TCR beta diversity than benign nodules in both blood and tumor.

No treatment had been given to any patient before thyroid surgery. Remarks on this clone: Its antigen is as yet unknown. The CDR3 does not close with the conserved phenylalanine or tryptophan, likely indicating a read error.

With MiXCR, TCRdb reprocessed the PCR reads. The data contain around 20,000 clones, roughly 24% of them seen just once; the ten biggest clones take up 71%. In germline, CDR1 is DFQATT, CDR2 SNEGSKA (reference sequence). CDR3 length equals 10 residues. The receptor was isolated from a male donor with papillary thyroid cancer or a benign thyroid nodule (not recorded which). Some clones in this sample may be carry-over from other donors' samples. This rearrangement joins TRBV20-1 to TRBJ2-1; unclear D gene. The J call is in doubt because the DNA end fits TRBJ2-7 better. Source material: blood. The CDR3 region is CSAIVYEQYL. CDR3 coding DNA: TGCAGTGCCATAGTCTATGAGCAGTACTTG.